This T cell receptor (beta chain) was profiled in a study of blood T cell repertoires in COVID-19. Study-wide context: From T cells, B-cell-depleted T cells, or PBMCs came the material, which was cDNA or gDNA.

Data came from immunoSEQ multiplex PCR; TCRdb stores just in-frame clones and leaves some out. The table lists under 250,000 clones, approximately 81% of them singletons. This CDR3 is built from 15 residues. Germline V gives CDR1 MGHRA, CDR2 YSYEKL. The V end was cut by 4 bases, the J end by 0 bases, with 10 bases between. Material for sequencing was peripheral blood. This TCR derives from a woman of 80 years or more with acute or convalescent COVID-19. The chain couples TRBV4-1 to TRBJ2-1; TRBD1 is a possible D gene (6 bases). DNA for the CDR3: TGCGCCAGCAGCCCCGGACAGACCTCCTACAATGAGCAGTTCTTC. This sequence encodes CASSPGQTSYNEQFF.